This T cell receptor (beta chain) comes out of a study of cytomegalovirus exposure and HLA in healthy donors. As for the study in general: The roughly 670 first-cohort repertoires shared a platform with the roughly 120 validation repertoires, as reported in a later analysis.

As to this clone: As yet, its antigen is unknown.

Study-level points and caveats: The tendency of first-cohort TCR clusters to co-occur in the 130 or so validation repertoires was identified by a subsequent analysis. The classifier reportedly diagnosed cytomegalovirus status with high sensitivity and specificity.

The CDR3 is 14 amino acids. Trimming took off 10 bases at V and 5 bases at J, with 20 bases between the two ends. CDR1 is SNHLY, CDR2 FYNNEI, per germline. Assay used: immunoSEQ multiplex PCR; TCRdb lists only in-frame clones, some missing. The sample includes around 94,000 clones, about 95% of them seen just once. The sample taken for sequencing was PBMCs. The chain couples TRBV2 to TRBJ1-2; D uncertain. The receptor was derived from a woman younger than 35 in good health and CMV-seronegative. The CDR3, as DNA: TGTGCCACCCGCGGGCCCGTGGTACTATATGGCTACACCTTC. It yields the protein CATRGPVVLYGYTF.